A single sample gave rise to the 30 T cell receptor beta chains below, sequenced in a study of CD8 T cells in Susac syndrome. Reverse transcription of roughly 0.45 to 1 ug RNA used random hexamers. TCRdb re-called the immunoSEQ multiplex PCR reads with MiXCR, one entry per CDR3 protein. This table has about 50,000 distinct CDR3 sequences, roughly 93% appearing once. Specimen: CD8+ T cells from PBMCs. All receptors derive from a human donor with multiple sclerosis.

The V gene is TRBV14, the J gene TRBJ1-5, with TRBD1 matching over 9 bases. Germline loops: CDR1 SGHDN, CDR2 FVKESK. After removal of 1 base from V and 5 bases from J, the junction contained 9 bases not matched to a gene. The CDR3 has 17 residues. The CDR3 DNA sequence: TGTGCCAGCAGCCAAGGACAGGGGGAAATGGAGGATCAGCCCCAGCATTTT. Protein sequence: CASSQGQGEMEDQPQHF.

This chain uses TRBV3-1 with TRBJ1-4; 8 bases are a match to TRBD1. CDR1 and CDR2 (germline): LGHDT, YNNKEL (reference sequence). Trimming at V came to 4 bases and at J to 0 bases, leaving 1 base not matched to a gene. The CDR3 is 15 residues long. The CDR3: CASSPGQATNEKLFF. The CDR3 DNA sequence: TGTGCCAGCAGCCCGGGACAGGCAACTAATGAAAAACTGTTTTTT.

This rearrangement joins TRBV16 to TRBJ2-7; TRBD1 aligns across 8 bases. V lost 4 bases, J lost 5 bases, and 10 bases stayed unmatched. The length of the CDR3 is 15 residues. Per germline, CDR1 KGHSY and CDR2 FQNENV. The CDR3 DNA is TGTGCCAGCAGCCCCGGAGGGGCAGGGGGCGACGAGCAGTACTTC. It is translated as CASSPGGAGGDEQYF.

The CDR3 nucleotides read TGCGCCAGCAGTCTCATTGGGGGCGGCAATGAGCAGTTCTTC. Translation: CASSLIGGGNEQFF. This chain uses TRBV4-1 with TRBJ2-1; possible D gene TRBD1, 6 bases. V was trimmed by 6 bases and J by 6 bases, leaving 15 bases between them. The CDR3 length is 14 residues. Per the germline V gene, CDR1 is MGHRA and CDR2 is YSYEKL.

V gene TRBV6-2 or TRBV6-3 combines with J gene TRBJ2-1; D is perhaps TRBD1 (6 bases). Germline CDR1 reads MNHEY; CDR2 reads SVGEGT. The CDR3 runs to 13 residues. V lost 4 bases, J lost 6 bases, and 10 bases lay in between. The CDR3 region is CASSSTGSNEQFF. The CDR3 DNA follows: TGTGCCAGCAGTTCCACAGGGAGCAATGAGCAGTTCTTC.

The chain employs TRBV6-5 and TRBJ1-2; 9 bases are shared with TRBD1. The ends lost 6 bases at V and 6 bases at J; junction bases unmatched: 11. The germline V gene has CDR1 MNHEY and CDR2 SVGAGI. The CDR3 covers 15 residues. The CDR3 DNA reads as TGTGCCAGCAGGGCTCCGGGACAGGGCGGAAATGGCTACACCTTC. It is translated as CASRAPGQGGNGYTF.

The V call is TRBV5-1, the J call TRBJ2-7; D unclear. CDR1 and CDR2 from the germline V gene are SGHRS and YFSETQ. This CDR3 has 12 amino acids. Trimming cost V 4 bases and J 6 bases, with 11 bases left between them. Here the CDR3 reads CASSQGSLEQYF. The CDR3 nucleotides read TGCGCCAGCAGCCAAGGAAGCCTCGAGCAGTACTTC.

V is TRBV20-1 and J is TRBJ2-5; 8 bases fit TRBD2. This CDR3 is built from 14 residues. Germline values: CDR1 DFQATT, CDR2 SNEGSKA (reference sequence). The J segment lost 4 bases and the V segment lost 1 base, leaving 5 bases of the junction unmatched. The CDR3 nucleotides are TGCAGTGCTAGAGTAGCGGGGATGGGAGAGACCCAGTACTTC. This translates into CSARVAGMGETQYF.

The chain employs TRBV11-1 and TRBJ2-7, with D perhaps matching TRBD2 (5 bases). The CDR3 covers 15 residues. V was trimmed by 6 bases and J by 4 bases, leaving 19 bases between them. Germline CDR1 reads SGHAT; CDR2 reads FQDESV (reference sequence). CDR3 sequence (DNA): TGTGCCAGCAGATCGGGGTCCCGCCTCCCTTACGAGCAGTACTTC. Its translation is CASRSGSRLPYEQYF.

This sequence joins TRBV6-1 and TRBJ1-4; D is undetermined. The CDR3 spans 14 residues. Germline-derived CDR1 and CDR2 are MNHNS and SASEGT. The V end lost 10 bases, the J end lost 8 bases, and 20 bases lay between the germline ends. The CDR3 loop is CATWEGFFSEKLFF. CDR3 DNA: TGTGCCACCTGGGAGGGTTTCTTCTCGGAAAAACTGTTTTTT.

The chain joins TRBV4-3 to TRBJ1-2; D remains unclear. Germline V gene lookup returns CDR1 LGHNA and CDR2 YSLEER. V lost 3 bases, J lost 2 bases, and 19 bases lay in between. The CDR3 contains 17 residues. The CDR3 coding sequence is TGCGCCAGCAGCCAGGACTCATCCCCGCTCCTAAACTATGGCTACACCTTC. Its protein is CASSQDSSPLLNYGYTF.

This clonotype has a handful of counts. The rearrangement links TRBV29-1 to TRBJ2-7, with 10 bases identical to TRBD1. The CDR3 is 14 residues long. V lost 6 bases and J lost 3; bases outside the gene matches: 8. Germline loops: CDR1 SQVTM, CDR2 ANQGSEA. CDR3 nucleotides: TGCAGCGTCGTAACCGGGACAGGGGACTACGAGCAGTACTTC. As protein: CSVVTGTGDYEQYF.

The chain carries TRBV11-2 and TRBJ2-1; 7 bases line up with TRBD2. The J segment lost 2 bases and the V segment lost 6 bases, leaving 10 bases of the junction unmatched. Germline loops: CDR1 SGHAT, CDR2 FQNNGV. The CDR3 is made up of 16 amino acids. The CDR3 DNA follows: TGTGCCAGCAGTTCCTTTGCGGGGGTGACCTACAATGAGCAGTTCTTC. This codes for CASSSFAGVTYNEQFF.

The chain joins TRBV28 to TRBJ1-6; D is unclear. CDR1 MDHEN and CDR2 SYDVKM come from the germline V gene. The CDR3 totals 15 residues. V dropped 1 base and J dropped 0 bases, with 4 bases sitting between them. The CDR3: CASSLLISYNSPLHF. The DNA of the CDR3 is TGTGCCAGCAGTTTATTAATCTCCTATAATTCACCCCTCCACTTT.

The V gene is TRBV6-2 or TRBV6-3, the J gene TRBJ2-3; possibly TRBD2 for D (6 bases). Germline CDR1 is MNHEY and CDR2 is SVGEGT. CDR3 length equals 15 residues. Trimming removed 5 bases at V and 0 bases at J, with 12 bases between. DNA of the CDR3: TGTGCCAGCAGTCTCAGGGAGGTGAGCACAGATACGCAGTATTTT. Amino acids: CASSLREVSTDTQYF.

V and J are TRBV4-2 and TRBJ1-2; D gene unclear. The CDR3 covers 15 residues. Trimming took off 0 bases at V and 2 bases at J, with 10 bases between the two ends. Germline assignment: CDR1 LGHNA and CDR2 YNFKEQ. CDR3 sequence: CASSQDLGGNYGYTF. CDR3 nucleotide sequence: TGTGCCAGCAGCCAAGATTTGGGAGGGAACTATGGCTACACCTTC.

The chain combines TRBV6-2 or TRBV6-3 with TRBJ2-7, with unresolved D. This CDR3 has 15 amino acids. Germline V gene sequence: CDR1 MNHEY, CDR2 SVGEGT. V lost 8 bases, J lost 7 bases, and 24 bases lay in between. CDR3 protein: CASFGSQLPRPEQYF. The CDR3, as DNA: TGTGCCAGCTTCGGCAGCCAACTCCCACGTCCAGAGCAGTACTTC.

The chain carries TRBV15 and TRBJ2-3; D perhaps matches TRBD2 (7 bases). The CDR3 loop spans 15 amino acids. Germline CDR1 LNHNV, CDR2 YYDKDF (reference sequence). V was pared by 5 bases and J by 4 bases, with 16 bases between. In DNA, the CDR3 is TGTGCCACCAGCGGGGGGGGCGGGGAGGCAGATACGCAGTATTTT. Its protein product is CATSGGGGEADTQYF.

This chain joins TRBV6-2 or TRBV6-3 and TRBJ2-5, with D unclear. Germline V gene lookup returns CDR1 MNHEY and CDR2 SVGEGT. The CDR3 is 18 residues long. V lost 3 bases to trimming and J lost 2 bases, with 22 bases between them. CDR3 coding DNA: TGTGCCAGCAGTTATTCGGAGAAGGGCCTGCTTGATCAAGAGACCCAGTACTTC. Protein sequence: CASSYSEKGLLDQETQYF.

The J gene is TRBJ2-7, the V gene TRBV7-2; D gene unclear. This CDR3 has 14 amino acids. The germline V gene has CDR1 SGHTA and CDR2 FQGNSA. V was clipped by 5 bases and J by 3 bases, with 14 bases between them. The CDR3 spells CASSPDGPFYEQYF. CDR3 DNA: TGTGCCAGCAGCCCGGACGGACCCTTCTACGAGCAGTACTTC.

The gene calls are TRBV4-3 and TRBJ2-7; possible D gene TRBD2, 5 bases. In germline, CDR1 is LGHNA, CDR2 YSLEER. This CDR3 spans 15 amino acids. The V gene lost 0 bases and the J gene lost 0 bases, with 9 bases spanning the gap. The CDR3, as DNA: TGCGCCAGCAGCCAAGATTCGGGGAGCTCCTACGAGCAGTACTTC. Amino acid sequence: CASSQDSGSSYEQYF.

The chain combines TRBV3-1 with TRBJ1-2, with 11 nucleotides matching TRBD1. The CDR3 consists of 17 residues. The V gene's germline CDR1 is LGHDT and CDR2 YNNKEL (reference sequence). With 1 base clipped from V and 8 bases from J, the junction kept 12 bases outside the gene matches. The CDR3 DNA reads TGTGCCAGCAGCCAAGGGACAGGGGGCCGTTCGATTCGGGGCTACACCTTC. Amino acid sequence: CASSQGTGGRSIRGYTF.

The chain carries TRBV6-6 and TRBJ1-6; 8 bases are a match to TRBD1. The CDR3 is 16 amino acids. With 6 bases clipped from V and 1 base from J, the junction kept 5 bases outside the gene matches. Germline V gene lookup returns CDR1 MNHNY and CDR2 SVGAGI (reference sequence). CDR3 DNA: TGTGCCAGCAGCCCCGACAGGGGTTCCTATAATTCACCCCTCCACTTT. Its translation is CASSPDRGSYNSPLHF.

The rearrangement links TRBV29-1 to TRBJ2-7, with D possibly being TRBD1 or TRBD2 (5 bases each). Germline V gives CDR1 SQVTM, CDR2 ANQGSEA. V was trimmed by 4 bases and J by 7 bases, leaving 14 bases between them. This CDR3 spans 12 amino acids. The CDR3 reads CSVVGDPAEQYF. CDR3 nucleotide sequence: TGCAGCGTTGTCGGGGACCCCGCGGAGCAGTACTTC.

The chain links TRBV28 to TRBJ2-7; TRBD1 matches 8 bases. CDR1 is MDHEN, CDR2 SYDVKM, per germline. V was pared by 3 bases and J by 4 bases, with 8 bases of the junction left unmatched. CDR3 length: 15 residues. As DNA, the CDR3 is TGTGCCAGCAGTTTTACGTGGACAGGGCAGTACGAGCAGTACTTC. It yields the protein CASSFTWTGQYEQYF. Using reference TRBV28 and TRBJ2-7 for the parts outside the CDR3, the full variable domain is DVKVTQSSRYLVKRTGEKVFLECVQDMDHENMFWYRQDPGLGLRLIYFSYDVKMKEKGDIPEGYSVSREKKERFSLILESASTNQTSMYLCASSFTWTGQYEQYFGPGTRLTVT.

The chain has TRBV7-9 and TRBJ2-5, with TRBD2 matching 9 bases. Per germline, CDR1 SEHNR and CDR2 FQNEAQ (reference sequence). With V trimmed by 3 bases and J by 4 bases, 6 bases remained unmatched. CDR3 length: 15 amino acids. The CDR3 spells CASSLAGGLRETQYF. CDR3 bases: TGTGCCAGCAGCTTGGCGGGGGGGCTCAGAGAGACCCAGTACTTC.

This rearrangement joins TRBV7-8 to TRBJ1-2; weak D call: TRBD1 (5 bases). The CDR3 covers 17 residues. The ends were cut back, 3 bases at V and 0 bases at J, with 17 bases in the middle. Germline lookup yields CDR1 SGHVS and CDR2 FQNEAQ. CDR3 loop: CASSFLGQGQANYGYTF. For the CDR3, the DNA is TGTGCCAGCAGCTTCTTGGGCCAGGGTCAGGCTAACTATGGCTACACCTTC.

This clonotype was observed a single time. The chain carries TRBV27 and TRBJ2-7; 7 nucleotides line up with TRBD1. The V and J ends lost 3 bases and 2 bases, in that order; junction bases with no gene match: 10. CDR1 MNHEY and CDR2 SMNVEV come from the germline V gene (reference sequence). The CDR3 runs 16 residues. CDR3 in amino acids: CASSFSLGDSPYEQYF. In DNA, the CDR3 is TGTGCCAGCAGTTTCTCCCTGGGGGACAGCCCCTACGAGCAGTACTTC.

The V call is TRBV7-9, the J call TRBJ2-5; D remains ambiguous. V was shortened by 4 bases and J by 6 bases, with 18 bases between the two germline ends. The CDR3 spans 15 residues. The germline CDR1 and CDR2 sequences are SEHNR and FQNEAQ (reference sequence). CDR3 nucleotide sequence: TGTGCCAGCAGCTCAACCTTCGGCAGGTTGAAGACCCAGTACTTC. It codes for CASSSTFGRLKTQYF.

The CDR3 DNA sequence: TGTGCCAGCAGCCAAGTCCCGGGACAGGGCTCCGAGCAGTACTTC. As protein: CASSQVPGQGSEQYF. This chain uses TRBV11-1 with TRBJ2-7, with TRBD1 matching 9 bases. Germline loops: CDR1 SGHAT, CDR2 FQDESV (reference sequence). The V segment lost 5 bases and the J segment 6 bases; nucleotides outside the gene matches: 11. CDR3 length: 15 amino acids.